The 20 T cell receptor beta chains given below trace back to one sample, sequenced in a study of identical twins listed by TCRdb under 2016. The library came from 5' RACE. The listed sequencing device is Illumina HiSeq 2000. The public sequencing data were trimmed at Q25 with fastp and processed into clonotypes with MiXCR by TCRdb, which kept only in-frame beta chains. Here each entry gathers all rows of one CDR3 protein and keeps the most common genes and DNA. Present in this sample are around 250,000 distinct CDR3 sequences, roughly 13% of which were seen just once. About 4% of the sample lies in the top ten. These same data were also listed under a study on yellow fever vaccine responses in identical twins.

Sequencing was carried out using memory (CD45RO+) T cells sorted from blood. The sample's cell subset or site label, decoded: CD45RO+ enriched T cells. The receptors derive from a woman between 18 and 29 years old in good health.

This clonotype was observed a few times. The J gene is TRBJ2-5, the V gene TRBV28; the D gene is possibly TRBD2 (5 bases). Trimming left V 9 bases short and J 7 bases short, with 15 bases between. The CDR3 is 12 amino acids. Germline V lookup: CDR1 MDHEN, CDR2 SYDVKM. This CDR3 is CASLKGAGTQYF. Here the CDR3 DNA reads TGTGCCAGTTTAAAGGGCGCGGGGACCCAGTACTTC.

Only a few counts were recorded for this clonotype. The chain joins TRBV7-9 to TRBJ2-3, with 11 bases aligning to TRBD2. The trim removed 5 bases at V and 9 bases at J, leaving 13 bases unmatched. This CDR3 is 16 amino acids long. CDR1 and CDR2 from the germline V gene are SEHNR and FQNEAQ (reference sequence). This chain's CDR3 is CASSDPTSGAIGTQYF. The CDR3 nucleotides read TGTGCCAGCAGCGACCCGACTAGCGGGGCAATCGGGACGCAGTATTTT. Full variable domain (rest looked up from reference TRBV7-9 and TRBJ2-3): DTGVSQNPRHKITKRGQNVTFRCDPISEHNRLYWYRQTLGQGPEFLTYFQNEAQLEKSRLLSDRFSAERPKGSFSTLEIQRTEQGDSAMYLCASSDPTSGAIGTQYFGPGTRLTVL.

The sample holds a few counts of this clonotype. The CDR3 sequence: CASSAGFSSYNEQFF. The CDR3 bases are TGTGCCAGCAGTGCAGGGTTTAGCTCCTACAATGAGCAGTTCTTC. J is TRBJ2-1 and V is TRBV7-2; the D gene is possibly TRBD1 (5 bases). V was trimmed by 6 bases and J by 0 bases, leaving 12 bases between them. The CDR3 loop spans 15 amino acids. Germline lookup yields CDR1 SGHTA and CDR2 FQGNSA.

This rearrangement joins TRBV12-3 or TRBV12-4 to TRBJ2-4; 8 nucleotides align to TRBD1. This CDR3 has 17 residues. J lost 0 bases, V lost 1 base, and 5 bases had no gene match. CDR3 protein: CASSLEQGALAKNIQYF. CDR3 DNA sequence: TGTGCCAGCAGTTTAGAGCAGGGGGCATTAGCCAAAAACATTCAGTACTTC.

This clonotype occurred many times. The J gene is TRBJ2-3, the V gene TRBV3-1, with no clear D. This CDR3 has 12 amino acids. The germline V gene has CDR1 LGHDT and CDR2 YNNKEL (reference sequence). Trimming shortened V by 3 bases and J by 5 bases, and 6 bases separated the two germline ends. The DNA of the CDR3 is TGTGCCAGCAGCCAGACGCTAGATACGCAGTATTTT. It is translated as CASSQTLDTQYF.

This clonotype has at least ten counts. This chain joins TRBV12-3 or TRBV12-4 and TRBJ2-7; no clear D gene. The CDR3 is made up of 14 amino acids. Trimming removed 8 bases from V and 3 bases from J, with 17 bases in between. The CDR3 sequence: CASGSRRQFYEQYF. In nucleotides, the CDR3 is TGTGCCAGCGGTTCCCGACGGCAGTTCTACGAGCAGTACTTC.

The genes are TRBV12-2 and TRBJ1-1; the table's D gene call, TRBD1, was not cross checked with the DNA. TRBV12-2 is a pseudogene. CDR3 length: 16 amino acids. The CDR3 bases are TGTGCAAGTCGCTTAGCCTCACCGGGGCGGGGCACTGAAGCTTTCTTT. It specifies CASRLASPGRGTEAFF.

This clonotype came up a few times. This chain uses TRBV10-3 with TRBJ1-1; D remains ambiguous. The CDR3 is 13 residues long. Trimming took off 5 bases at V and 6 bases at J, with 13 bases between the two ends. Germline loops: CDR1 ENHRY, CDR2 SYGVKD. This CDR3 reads CAISLDPKAEAFF. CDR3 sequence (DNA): TGTGCCATCAGTCTTGACCCGAAGGCTGAAGCTTTCTTT.

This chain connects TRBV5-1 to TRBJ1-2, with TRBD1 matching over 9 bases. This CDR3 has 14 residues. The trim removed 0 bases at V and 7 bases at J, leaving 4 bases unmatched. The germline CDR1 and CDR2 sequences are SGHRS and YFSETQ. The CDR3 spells CASSLVVQGAGYTF. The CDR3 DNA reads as TGCGCCAGCAGCTTGGTTGTACAGGGGGCTGGCTACACCTTC.

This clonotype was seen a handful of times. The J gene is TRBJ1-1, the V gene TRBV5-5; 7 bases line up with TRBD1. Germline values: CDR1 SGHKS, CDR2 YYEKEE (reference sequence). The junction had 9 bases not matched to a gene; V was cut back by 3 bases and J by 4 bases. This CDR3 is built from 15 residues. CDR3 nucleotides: TGTGCCAGCAGCTCACTGACAGGGATGGGCACTGAAGCTTTCTTT. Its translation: CASSSLTGMGTEAFF.

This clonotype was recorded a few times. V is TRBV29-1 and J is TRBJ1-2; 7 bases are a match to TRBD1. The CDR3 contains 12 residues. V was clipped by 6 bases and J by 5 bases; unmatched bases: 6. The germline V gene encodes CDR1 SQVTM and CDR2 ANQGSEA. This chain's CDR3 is CSVATGQYGYTF. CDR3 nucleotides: TGCAGCGTCGCGACAGGGCAGTATGGCTACACCTTC.

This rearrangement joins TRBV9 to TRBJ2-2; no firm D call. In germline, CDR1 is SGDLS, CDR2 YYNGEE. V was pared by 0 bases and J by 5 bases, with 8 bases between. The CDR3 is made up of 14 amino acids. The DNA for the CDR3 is TGTGCCAGCAGCGTAGGAGTAGAGACCGGGGAGCTGTTTTTT. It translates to CASSVGVETGELFF.

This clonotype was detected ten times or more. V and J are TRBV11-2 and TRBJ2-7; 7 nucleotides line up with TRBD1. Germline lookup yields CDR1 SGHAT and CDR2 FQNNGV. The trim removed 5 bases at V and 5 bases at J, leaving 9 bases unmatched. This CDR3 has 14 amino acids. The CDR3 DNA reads TGTGCCAGCAGCAGAGCCGGGACAGCGCACGAGCAGTACTTC. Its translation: CASSRAGTAHEQYF.

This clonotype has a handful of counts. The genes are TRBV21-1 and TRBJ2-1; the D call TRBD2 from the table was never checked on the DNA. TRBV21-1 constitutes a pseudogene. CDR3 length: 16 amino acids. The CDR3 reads CASSKRGLARYNEQFF. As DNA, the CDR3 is TGTGCCAGCAGCAAAAGGGGACTAGCGCGCTACAATGAGCAGTTCTTC.

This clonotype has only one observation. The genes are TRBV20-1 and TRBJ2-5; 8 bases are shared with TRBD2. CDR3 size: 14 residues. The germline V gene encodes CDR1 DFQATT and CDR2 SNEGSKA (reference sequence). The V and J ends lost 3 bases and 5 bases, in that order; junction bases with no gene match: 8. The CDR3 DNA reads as TGCAGTGCTAGCTTCCGGGGGGGCGGGGAGACCCAGTACTTC. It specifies CSASFRGGGETQYF.

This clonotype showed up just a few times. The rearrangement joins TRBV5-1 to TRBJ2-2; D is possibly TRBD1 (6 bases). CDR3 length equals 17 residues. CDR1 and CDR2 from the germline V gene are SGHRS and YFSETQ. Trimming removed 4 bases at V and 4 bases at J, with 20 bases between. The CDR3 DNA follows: TGCGCCAGCAGCATTCGACAGGTGGATTGGGGCACCGGGGAGCTGTTTTTT. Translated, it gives CASSIRQVDWGTGELFF.

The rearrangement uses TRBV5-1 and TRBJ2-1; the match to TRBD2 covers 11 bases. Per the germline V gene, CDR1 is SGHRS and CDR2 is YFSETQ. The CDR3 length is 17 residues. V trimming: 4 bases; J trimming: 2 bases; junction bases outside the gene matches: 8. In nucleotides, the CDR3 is TGCGCCAGCAGCCCCCAAGGTAGCGGGGGGGCCTACAATGAGCAGTTCTTC. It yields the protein CASSPQGSGGAYNEQFF.

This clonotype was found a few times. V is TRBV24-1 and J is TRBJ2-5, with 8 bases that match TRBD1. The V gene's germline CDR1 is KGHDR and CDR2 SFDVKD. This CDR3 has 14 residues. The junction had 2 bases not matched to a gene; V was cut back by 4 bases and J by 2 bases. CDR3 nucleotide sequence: TGTGCCACCAGTGAGGACAGGGTACAAGAGACCCAGTACTTC. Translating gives CATSEDRVQETQYF.

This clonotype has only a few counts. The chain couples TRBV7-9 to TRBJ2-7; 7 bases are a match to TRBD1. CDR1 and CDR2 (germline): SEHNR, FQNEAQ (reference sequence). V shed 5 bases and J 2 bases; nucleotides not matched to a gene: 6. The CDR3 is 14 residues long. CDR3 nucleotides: TGTGCCAGCAGCCCCGACAGGGTCCCCTACGAGCAGTACTTC. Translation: CASSPDRVPYEQYF. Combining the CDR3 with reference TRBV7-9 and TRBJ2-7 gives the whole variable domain DTGVSQNPRHKITKRGQNVTFRCDPISEHNRLYWYRQTLGQGPEFLTYFQNEAQLEKSRLLSDRFSAERPKGSFSTLEIQRTEQGDSAMYLCASSPDRVPYEQYFGPGTRLTVT.

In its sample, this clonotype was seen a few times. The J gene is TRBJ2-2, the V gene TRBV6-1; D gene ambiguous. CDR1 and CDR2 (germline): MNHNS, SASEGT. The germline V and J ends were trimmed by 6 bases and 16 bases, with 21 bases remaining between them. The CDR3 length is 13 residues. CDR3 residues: CASRKSGLELAFF. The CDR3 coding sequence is TGTGCCAGCAGAAAAAGTGGCCTAGAGTTGGCGTTTTTT.